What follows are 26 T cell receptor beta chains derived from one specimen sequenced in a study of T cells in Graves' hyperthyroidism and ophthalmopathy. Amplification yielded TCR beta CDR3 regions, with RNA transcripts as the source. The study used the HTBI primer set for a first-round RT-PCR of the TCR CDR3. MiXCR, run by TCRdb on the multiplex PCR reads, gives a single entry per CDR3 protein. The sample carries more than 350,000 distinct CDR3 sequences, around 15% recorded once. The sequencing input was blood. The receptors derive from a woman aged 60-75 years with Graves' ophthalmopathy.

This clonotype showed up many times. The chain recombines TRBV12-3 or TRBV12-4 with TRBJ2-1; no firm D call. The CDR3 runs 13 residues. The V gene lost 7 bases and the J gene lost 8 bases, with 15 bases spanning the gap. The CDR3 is CASTHGVVDEQFF. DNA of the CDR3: TGTGCCAGCACCCATGGAGTCGTGGATGAGCAGTTCTTC.

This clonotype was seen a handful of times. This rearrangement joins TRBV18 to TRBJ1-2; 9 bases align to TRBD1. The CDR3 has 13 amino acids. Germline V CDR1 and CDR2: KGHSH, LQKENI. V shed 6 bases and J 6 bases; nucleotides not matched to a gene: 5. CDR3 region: CASSRDRENGYTF. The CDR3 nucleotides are TGTGCCAGCTCTCGGGACAGGGAAAATGGCTACACCTTC.

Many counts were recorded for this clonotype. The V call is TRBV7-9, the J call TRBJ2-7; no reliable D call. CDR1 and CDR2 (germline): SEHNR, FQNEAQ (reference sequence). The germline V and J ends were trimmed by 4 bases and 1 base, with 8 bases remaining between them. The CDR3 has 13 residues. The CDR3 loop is CASSSRVSYEQYF. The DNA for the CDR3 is TGTGCCAGCAGCTCAAGGGTATCCTACGAGCAGTACTTC.

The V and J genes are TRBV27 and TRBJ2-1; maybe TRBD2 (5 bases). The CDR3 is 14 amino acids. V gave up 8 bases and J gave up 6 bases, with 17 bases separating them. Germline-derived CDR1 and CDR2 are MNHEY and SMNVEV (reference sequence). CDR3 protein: CASSRTRAGNEQFF. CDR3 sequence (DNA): TGTGCCAGCTCTAGGACCCGGGCGGGCAATGAGCAGTTCTTC.

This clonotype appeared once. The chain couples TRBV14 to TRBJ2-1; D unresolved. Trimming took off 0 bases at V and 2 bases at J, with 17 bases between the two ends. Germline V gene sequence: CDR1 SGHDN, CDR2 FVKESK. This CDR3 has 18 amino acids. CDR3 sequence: CASSQESSPVGPYNEQFF. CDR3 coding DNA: TGTGCCAGCAGCCAAGAATCCTCCCCTGTGGGCCCCTACAATGAGCAGTTCTTC.

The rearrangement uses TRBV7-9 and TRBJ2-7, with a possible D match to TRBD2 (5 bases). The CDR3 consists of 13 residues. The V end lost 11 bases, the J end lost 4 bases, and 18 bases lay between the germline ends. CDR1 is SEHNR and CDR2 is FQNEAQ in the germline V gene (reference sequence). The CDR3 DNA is TGTGCCGTACAGAGGGTGGAACTGTACGAGCAGTACTTC. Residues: CAVQRVELYEQYF.

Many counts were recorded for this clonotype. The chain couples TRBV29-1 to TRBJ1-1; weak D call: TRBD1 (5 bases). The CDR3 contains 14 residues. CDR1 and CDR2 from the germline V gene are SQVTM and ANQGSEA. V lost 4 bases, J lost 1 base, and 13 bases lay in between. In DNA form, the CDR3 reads TGCAGCGTTGTGCAGGGCTTGGGGAACACTGAAGCTTTCTTT. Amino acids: CSVVQGLGNTEAFF.

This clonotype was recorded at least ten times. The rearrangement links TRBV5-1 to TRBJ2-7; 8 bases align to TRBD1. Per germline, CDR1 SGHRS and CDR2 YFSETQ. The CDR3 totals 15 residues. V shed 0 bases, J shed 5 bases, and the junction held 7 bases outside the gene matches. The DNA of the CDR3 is TGCGCCAGCAGCTTGGAGGCGGGCAGGGGGCACGAGCAGTACTTC. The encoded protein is CASSLEAGRGHEQYF.

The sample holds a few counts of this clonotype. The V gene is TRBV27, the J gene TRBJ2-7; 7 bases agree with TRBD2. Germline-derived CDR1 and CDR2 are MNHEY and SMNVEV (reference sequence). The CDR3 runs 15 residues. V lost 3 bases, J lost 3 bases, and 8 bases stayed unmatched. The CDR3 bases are TGTGCCAGCAGTTTCGGTGCTAGCGGCAACTACGAGCAGTACTTC. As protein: CASSFGASGNYEQYF.

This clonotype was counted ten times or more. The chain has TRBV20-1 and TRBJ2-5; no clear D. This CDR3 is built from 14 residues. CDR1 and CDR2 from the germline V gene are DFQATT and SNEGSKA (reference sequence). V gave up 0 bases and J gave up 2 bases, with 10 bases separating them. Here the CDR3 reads CSARDGALQETQYF. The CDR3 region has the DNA TGCAGTGCTAGAGACGGAGCCCTACAAGAGACCCAGTACTTC.

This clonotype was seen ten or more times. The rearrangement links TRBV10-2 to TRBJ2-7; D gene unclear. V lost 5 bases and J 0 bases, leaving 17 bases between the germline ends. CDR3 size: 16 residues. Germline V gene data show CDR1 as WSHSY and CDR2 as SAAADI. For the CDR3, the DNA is TGCGCCAGCAGTTCCTTATGGAGCCGAAGCTCCTACGAGCAGTACTTC. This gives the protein CASSSLWSRSSYEQYF.

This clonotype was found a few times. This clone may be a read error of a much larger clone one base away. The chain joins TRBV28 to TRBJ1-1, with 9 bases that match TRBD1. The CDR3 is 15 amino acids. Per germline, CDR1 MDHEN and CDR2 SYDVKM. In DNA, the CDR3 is TGTGCCGGCAGTTGGACAGGGGTGCAGAACACTGAAGCTTTCTTT. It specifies CAGSWTGVQNTEAFF.

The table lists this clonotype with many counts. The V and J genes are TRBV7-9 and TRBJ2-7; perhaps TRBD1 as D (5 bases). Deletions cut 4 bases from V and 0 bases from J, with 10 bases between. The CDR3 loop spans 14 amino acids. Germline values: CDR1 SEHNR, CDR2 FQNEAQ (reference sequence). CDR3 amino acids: CASSSDTPSYEQYF. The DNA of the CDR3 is TGTGCCAGCAGCTCGGACACTCCCTCCTACGAGCAGTACTTC.

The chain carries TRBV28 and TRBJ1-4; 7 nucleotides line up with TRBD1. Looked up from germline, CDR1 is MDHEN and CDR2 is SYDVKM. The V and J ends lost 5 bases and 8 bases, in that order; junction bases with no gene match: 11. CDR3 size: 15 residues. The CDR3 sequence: CASSATGESREKLFF. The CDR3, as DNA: TGTGCCAGCAGTGCAACAGGGGAGAGTAGGGAAAAACTGTTTTTT.

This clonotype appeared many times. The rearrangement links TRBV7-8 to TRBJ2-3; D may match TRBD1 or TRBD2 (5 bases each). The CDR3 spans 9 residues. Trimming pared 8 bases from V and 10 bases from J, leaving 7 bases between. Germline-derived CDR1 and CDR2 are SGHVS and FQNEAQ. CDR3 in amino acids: CASGGAQYF. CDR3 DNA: TGTGCCAGCGGGGGTGCGCAGTATTTT.

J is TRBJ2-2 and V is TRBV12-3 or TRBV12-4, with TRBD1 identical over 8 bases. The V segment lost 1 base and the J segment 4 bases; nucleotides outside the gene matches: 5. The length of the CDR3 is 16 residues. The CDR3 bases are TGTGCCAGCAGTTTAGGGACAGGGATAACCACCGGGGAGCTGTTTTTT. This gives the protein CASSLGTGITTGELFF.

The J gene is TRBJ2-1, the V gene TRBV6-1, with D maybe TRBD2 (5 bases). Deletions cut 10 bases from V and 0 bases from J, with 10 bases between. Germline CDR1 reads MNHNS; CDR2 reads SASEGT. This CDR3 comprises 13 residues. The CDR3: CATGESSYNEQFF. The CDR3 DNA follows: TGTGCCACCGGGGAAAGCTCCTACAATGAGCAGTTCTTC.

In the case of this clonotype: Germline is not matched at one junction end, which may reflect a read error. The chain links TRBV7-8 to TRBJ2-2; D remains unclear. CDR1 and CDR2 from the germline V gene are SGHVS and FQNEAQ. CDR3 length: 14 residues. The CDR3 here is CASSPSPGTRELFF. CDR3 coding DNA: TGTGCCAGCAGCCCCAGTCCCGGCACCCGGGAGCTGTTTTTT.

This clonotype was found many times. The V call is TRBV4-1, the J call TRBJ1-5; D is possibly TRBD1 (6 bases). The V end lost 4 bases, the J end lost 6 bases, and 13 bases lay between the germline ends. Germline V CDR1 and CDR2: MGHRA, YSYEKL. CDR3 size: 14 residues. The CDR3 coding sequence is TGCGCCAGCAGCCCACAACAGGGAGGTCAGCCCCAGCATTTT. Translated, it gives CASSPQQGGQPQHF.

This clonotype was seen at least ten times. The CDR3 sequence: CSASGTRIADTQYF. CDR3 bases: TGCAGTGCTTCCGGGACTAGGATTGCGGATACGCAGTATTTT. V is TRBV20-1 and J is TRBJ2-3, with 8 bases aligning to TRBD2. This CDR3 is built from 14 residues. The V and J ends lost 5 bases and 6 bases, in that order; junction bases with no gene match: 10. The germline V gene encodes CDR1 DFQATT and CDR2 SNEGSKA (reference sequence).

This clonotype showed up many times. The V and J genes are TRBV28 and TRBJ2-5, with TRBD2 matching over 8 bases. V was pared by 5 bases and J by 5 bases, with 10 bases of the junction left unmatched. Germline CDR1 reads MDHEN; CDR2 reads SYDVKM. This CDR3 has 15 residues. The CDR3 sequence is CASSPGGGRSETQYF. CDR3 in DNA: TGTGCCAGCAGTCCCGGCGGGGGGCGGTCGGAGACCCAGTACTTC.

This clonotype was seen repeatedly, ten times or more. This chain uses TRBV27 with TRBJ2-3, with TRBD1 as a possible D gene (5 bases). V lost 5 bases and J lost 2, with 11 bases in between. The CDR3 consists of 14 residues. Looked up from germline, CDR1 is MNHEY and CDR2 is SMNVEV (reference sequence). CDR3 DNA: TGTGCCAGCAGTCCCGCAGGGCTCACAGATACGCAGTATTTT. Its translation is CASSPAGLTDTQYF.

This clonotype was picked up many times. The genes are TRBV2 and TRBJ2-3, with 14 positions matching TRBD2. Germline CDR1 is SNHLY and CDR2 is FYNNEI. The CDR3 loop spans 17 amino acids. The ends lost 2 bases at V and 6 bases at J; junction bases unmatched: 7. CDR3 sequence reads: CASSESTSGGVGDTQYF. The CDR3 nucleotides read TGTGCCAGCAGTGAATCGACTAGCGGGGGGGTAGGGGATACGCAGTATTTT.

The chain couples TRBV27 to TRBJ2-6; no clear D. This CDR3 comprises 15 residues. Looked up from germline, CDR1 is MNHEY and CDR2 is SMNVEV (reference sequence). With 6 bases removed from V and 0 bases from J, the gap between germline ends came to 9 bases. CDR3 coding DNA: TGTGCCAGCAGGCCACACCGCTCTGGGGCCAACGTCCTGACTTTC. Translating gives CASRPHRSGANVLTF.

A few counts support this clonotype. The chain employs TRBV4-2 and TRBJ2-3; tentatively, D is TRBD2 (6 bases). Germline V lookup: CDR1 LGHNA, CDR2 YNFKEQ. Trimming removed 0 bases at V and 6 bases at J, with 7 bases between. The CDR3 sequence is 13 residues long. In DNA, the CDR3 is TGTGCCAGCAGCCAAGACCGGGGGGATACGCAGTATTTT. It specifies CASSQDRGDTQYF.

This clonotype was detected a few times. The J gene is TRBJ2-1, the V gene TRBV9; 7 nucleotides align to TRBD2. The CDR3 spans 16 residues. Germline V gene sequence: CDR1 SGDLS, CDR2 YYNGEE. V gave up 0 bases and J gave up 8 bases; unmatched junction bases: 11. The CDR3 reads CASSVGPAGSLDEQFF. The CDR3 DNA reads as TGTGCCAGCAGCGTAGGCCCAGCGGGATCACTGGATGAGCAGTTCTTC.